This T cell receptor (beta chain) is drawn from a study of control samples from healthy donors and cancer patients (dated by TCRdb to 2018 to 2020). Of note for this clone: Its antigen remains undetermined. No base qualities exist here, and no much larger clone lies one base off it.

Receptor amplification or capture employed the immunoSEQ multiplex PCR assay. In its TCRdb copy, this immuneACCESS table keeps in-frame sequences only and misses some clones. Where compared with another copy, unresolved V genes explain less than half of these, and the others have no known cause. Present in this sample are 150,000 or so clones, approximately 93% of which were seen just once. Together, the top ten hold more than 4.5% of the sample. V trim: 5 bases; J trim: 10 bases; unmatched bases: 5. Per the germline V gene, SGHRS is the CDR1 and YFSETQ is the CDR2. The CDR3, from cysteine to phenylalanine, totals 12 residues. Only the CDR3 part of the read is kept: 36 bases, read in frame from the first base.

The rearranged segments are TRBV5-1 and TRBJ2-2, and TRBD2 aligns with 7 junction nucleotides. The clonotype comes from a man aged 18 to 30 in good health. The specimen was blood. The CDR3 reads CASRWGGLELFF. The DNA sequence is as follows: TGCGCCAGCAGATGGGGGGGTCTGGAGCTGTTTTTT. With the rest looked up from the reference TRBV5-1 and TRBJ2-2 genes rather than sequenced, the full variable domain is KAGVTQTPRYLIKTRGQQVTLSCSPISGHRSVSWYQQTPGQGLQFLFEYFSETQRNKGNFPGRFSGRQFSNSRSEMNVSTLELGDSALYLCASRWGGLELFFGEGSRLTVL.